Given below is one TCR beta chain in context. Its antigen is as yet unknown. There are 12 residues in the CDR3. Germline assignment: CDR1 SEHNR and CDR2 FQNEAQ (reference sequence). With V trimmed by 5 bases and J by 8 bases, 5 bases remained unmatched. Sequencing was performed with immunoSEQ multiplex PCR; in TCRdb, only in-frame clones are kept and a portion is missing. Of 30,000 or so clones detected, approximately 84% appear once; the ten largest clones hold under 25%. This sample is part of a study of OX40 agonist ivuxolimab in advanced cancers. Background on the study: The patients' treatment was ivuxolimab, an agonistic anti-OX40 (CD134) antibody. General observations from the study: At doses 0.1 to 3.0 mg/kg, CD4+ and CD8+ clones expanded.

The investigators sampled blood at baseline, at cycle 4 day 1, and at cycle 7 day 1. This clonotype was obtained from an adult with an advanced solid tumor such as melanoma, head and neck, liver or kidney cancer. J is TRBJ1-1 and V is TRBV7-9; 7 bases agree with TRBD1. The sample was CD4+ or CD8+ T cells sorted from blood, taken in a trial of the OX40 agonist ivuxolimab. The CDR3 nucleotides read TGTGCCAGCAGCCTAATACAGGGGGAAGCTTTCTTT. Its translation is CASSLIQGEAFF.